This T cell receptor beta chain was recorded in a study of cytomegalovirus exposure and HLA in healthy donors. This CDR3 region has 13 residues. With V trimmed by 2 bases and J by 14 bases, 8 bases remained unmatched. CDR1 and CDR2 (germline): SGHTA, FQGNSA. Generated by immunoSEQ multiplex PCR, the TCRdb table keeps only in-frame clones and is missing some. The sample records about 180,000 clones, around 84% being singletons. The sequence was obtained from a young man in good health and CMV-seropositive. V gene TRBV7-2 combines with J gene TRBJ2-1; 8 bases align to TRBD1. The sequencing sample was made of PBMCs. The CDR3: CASSLMEQGEKFF. The CDR3, as DNA: TGTGCCAGCAGCTTAATGGAACAGGGGGAAAAGTTCTTC. Combining the CDR3 with reference TRBV7-2 and TRBJ2-1 gives the whole variable domain GAGVSQSPSNKVTEKGKDVELRCDPISGHTALYWYRQSLGQGLEFLIYFQGNSAPDKSGLPSDRFSAERTGGSVSTLTIQRTQQEDSAVYLCASSLMEQGEKFFGPGTRLTVL.